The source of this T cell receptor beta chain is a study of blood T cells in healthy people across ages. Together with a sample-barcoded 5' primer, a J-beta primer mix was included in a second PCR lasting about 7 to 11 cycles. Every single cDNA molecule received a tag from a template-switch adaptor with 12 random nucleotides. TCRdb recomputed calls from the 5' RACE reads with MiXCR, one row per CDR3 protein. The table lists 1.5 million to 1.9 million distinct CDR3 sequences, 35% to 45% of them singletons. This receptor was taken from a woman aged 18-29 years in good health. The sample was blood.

Here the CDR3 DNA reads TGTGCCAGCAGTTTGTACGCGGACGAAGCTTTCTTT. Protein sequence: CASSLYADEAFF. This chain connects TRBV12-3 or TRBV12-4 to TRBJ1-1; D gene ambiguous. There are 12 residues in the CDR3. Trimming cost V 3 bases and J 8 bases, with 10 bases left between them.